This TCR beta chain was observed in a study of blood T cell repertoires in COVID-19. Study at large: COVID-19 samples, acute and convalescent, were from the United States, Italy and Spain. From T cells, B-cell-depleted T cells, or PBMCs came the material, which was cDNA or gDNA.

Per the original methods: The assay estimated nucleated cells by amplifying reference gene primers. Only in-frame clones appear in the TCRdb table, and some are missing; sequencing was by immunoSEQ multiplex PCR. D and trimming come from the DNA, and the V and J calls and clone size come from that table. Counted here are 260,000 or so clones, roughly 87% occurring once; the ten biggest clones make up approximately 2.4%. Clinical history as reported by participants underpinned cohort assignment. Germline-derived CDR1 and CDR2 are SGHVS and FQNEAQ. Trimming pared 3 bases from V and 0 bases from J, leaving 5 bases between. The CDR3 has 14 amino acids.

Sequencing used PBMCs or T cells enriched from blood (not recorded which). This TCR derives from a woman aged 25 to 39 with acute COVID-19. The V call is TRBV7-8, the J call TRBJ1-4; D gene unclear. CDR3 in amino acids: CASSFFSTNEKLFF. The CDR3, as DNA: TGTGCCAGCAGCTTTTTCTCAACTAATGAAAAACTGTTTTTT.